This T cell receptor beta chain was recorded in a study of technical replicates of blood from a few donors. Profiling relied on immunoSEQ multiplex PCR, and the TCRdb table lists in-frame clones only, not all of them. The table records approximately 75,000 clones, approximately 78% of them present only once. The CDR3 spans 14 residues. V was pared by 7 bases and J by 3 bases, with 15 bases between. Looked up from germline, CDR1 is SQVTM and CDR2 is ANQGSEA. The gene calls are TRBV29-1 and TRBJ2-2, with a weak D call TRBD2 (6 bases). The specimen was PBMCs. The receptor's source is a human donor in good health. Some clones in this sample may be carry-over from other donors' samples. The CDR3 DNA is TGCAGCGCCGAAGGGCGGGGCTACACCGGGGAGCTGTTTTTT. It specifies CSAEGRGYTGELFF.